The clone carrying this TCR beta chain was detected a few times. Its cognate antigen is unknown. The record originates from a study of CD8 T cells in ankylosing spondylitis. Looked up from germline, CDR1 is PRHDT and CDR2 is FYEKMQ (reference sequence). This CDR3 comprises 15 residues. The trim removed 5 bases at V and 4 bases at J, leaving 9 bases unmatched. Study outcomes and limitations: Past research had described some motif variants in reactive arthritis synovial fluid and blood. A CD8+ phenotype characterized the disease-linked clones, which were relatively rare in peripheral blood. About eight highly homologous variants made up a TCR beta motif that seemed to typify ankylosing spondylitis blood.

Construction of TCR beta libraries was performed using quantitative 5'-RACE with molecular barcodes. TCRdb re-derived calls from the 5' RACE reads in MiXCR, one entry per CDR3 protein. The sample yields about 220,000 distinct CDR3 sequences, around 17% seen once. The sample consisted of blood, either unsorted or a sorted T cell fraction (not recorded which). The origin of this receptor is a male donor with ankylosing spondylitis. J is TRBJ1-2 and V is TRBV13; 8 bases line up with TRBD1. The CDR3 nucleotides read TGTGCCAGCAGCCCACAGGGGGACCTTGGCTATGGCTACACCTTC. Protein product: CASSPQGDLGYGYTF.